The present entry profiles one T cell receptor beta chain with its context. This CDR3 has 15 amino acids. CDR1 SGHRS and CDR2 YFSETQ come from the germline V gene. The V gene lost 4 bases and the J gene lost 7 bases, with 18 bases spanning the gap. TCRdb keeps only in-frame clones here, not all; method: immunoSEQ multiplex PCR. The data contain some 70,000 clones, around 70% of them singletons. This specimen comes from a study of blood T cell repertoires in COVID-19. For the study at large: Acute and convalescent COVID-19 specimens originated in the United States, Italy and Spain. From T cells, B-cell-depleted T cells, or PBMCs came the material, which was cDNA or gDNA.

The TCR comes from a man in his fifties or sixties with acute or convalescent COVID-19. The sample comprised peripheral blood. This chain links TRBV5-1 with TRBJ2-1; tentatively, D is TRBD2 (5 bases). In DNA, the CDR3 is TGCGCCAGCAGCCCAGACTATGCCCCTGGGAATGAGCAGTTCTTC. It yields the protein CASSPDYAPGNEQFF.